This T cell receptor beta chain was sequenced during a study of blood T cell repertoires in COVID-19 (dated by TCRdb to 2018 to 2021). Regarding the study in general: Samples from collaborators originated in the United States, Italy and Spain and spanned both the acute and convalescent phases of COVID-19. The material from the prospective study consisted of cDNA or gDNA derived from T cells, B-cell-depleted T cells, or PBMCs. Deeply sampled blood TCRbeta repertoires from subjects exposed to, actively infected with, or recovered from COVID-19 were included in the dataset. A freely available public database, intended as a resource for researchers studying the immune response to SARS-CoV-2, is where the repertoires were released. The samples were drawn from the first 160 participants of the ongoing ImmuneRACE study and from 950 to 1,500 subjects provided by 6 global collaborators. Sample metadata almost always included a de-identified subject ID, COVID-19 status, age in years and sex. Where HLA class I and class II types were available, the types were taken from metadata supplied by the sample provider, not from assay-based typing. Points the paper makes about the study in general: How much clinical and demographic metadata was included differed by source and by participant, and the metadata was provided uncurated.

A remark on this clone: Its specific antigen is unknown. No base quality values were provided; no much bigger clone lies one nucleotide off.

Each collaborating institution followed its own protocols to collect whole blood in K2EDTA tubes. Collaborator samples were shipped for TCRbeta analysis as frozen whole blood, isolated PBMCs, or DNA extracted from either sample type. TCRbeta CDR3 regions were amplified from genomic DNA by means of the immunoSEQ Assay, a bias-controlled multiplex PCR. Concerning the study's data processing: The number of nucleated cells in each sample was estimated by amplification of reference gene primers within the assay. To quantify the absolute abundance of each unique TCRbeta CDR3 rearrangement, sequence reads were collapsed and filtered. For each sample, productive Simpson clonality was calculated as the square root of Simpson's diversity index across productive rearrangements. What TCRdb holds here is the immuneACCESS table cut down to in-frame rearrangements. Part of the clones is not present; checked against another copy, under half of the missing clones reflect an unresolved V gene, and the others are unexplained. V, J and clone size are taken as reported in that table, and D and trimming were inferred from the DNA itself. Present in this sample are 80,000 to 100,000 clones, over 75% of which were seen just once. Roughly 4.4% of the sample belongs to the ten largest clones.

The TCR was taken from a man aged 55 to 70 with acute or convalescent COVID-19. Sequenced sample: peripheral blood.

The nucleotide sequence reads TGTGCCAGCTCACCATCCATAGAGAACACTGAAGCTTTCTTT. This sequence encodes CASSPSIENTEAFF. The chain joins TRBV18 to TRBJ1-1; the D segment cannot be called with confidence. V is cut by 2 bases and J by 1 base, and the space between the germline ends is 8 bases. The CDR3 goes from the cysteine to the phenylalanine over 14 residues. The DNA shown is the 42-base CDR3, in frame from base 1. CDR1 and CDR2 were assigned from the germline V gene as KGHSH and LQKENI.